The 28 T cell receptor beta chains below come from one sample, sequenced in a study of blood T cells in healthy people across ages. Next came a second PCR, run for roughly 6 to 11 cycles, which used a sample-barcoded 5' primer along with a J-beta primer mix. TCRdb redid the calling of the 5' RACE reads with MiXCR, one entry per CDR3 protein. This table holds 1.5 million to 2 million distinct CDR3 sequences, roughly 49% found once. The sequenced material came from blood. These receptors were collected from a woman in her forties in good health.

This clonotype appeared a single time. The V gene is TRBV7-6, the J gene TRBJ1-1; a weak D match, TRBD1 (6 bases). The CDR3 extends over 15 amino acids. V was shortened by 5 bases and J by 6 bases, with 19 bases between the two germline ends. Germline-derived CDR1 and CDR2 are SGHVS and FNYEAQ. CDR3 loop: CASSPSGRRGPEAFF. The CDR3 DNA is TGTGCCAGCAGCCCCTCAGGGCGCAGGGGCCCTGAAGCTTTCTTT. Combining the CDR3 with reference TRBV7-6 and TRBJ1-1 gives the whole variable domain GAGVSQSPRYKVTKRGQDVALRCDPISGHVSLYWYRQALGQGPEFLTYFNYEAQQDKSGLPNDRFSAERPEGSISTLTIQRTEQRDSAMYRCASSPSGRRGPEAFFGQGTRLTVV.

The chain links TRBV20-1 to TRBJ2-7; 9 nucleotides agree with TRBD1. The J segment lost 1 base and the V segment lost 6 bases, leaving 4 bases of the junction unmatched. The germline CDR1 and CDR2 sequences are DFQATT and SNEGSKA (reference sequence). The CDR3 sequence is 13 residues long. The CDR3 region has the DNA TGCAGTGCCCCACAGGGGGCGTCCTACGAGCAGTACTTC. Residues: CSAPQGASYEQYF.

This clonotype was seen only a few times. The chain couples TRBV20-1 to TRBJ2-5; D is unclear. With 7 bases removed from V and 7 bases from J, the gap between germline ends came to 22 bases. This CDR3 spans 14 amino acids. Germline CDR1 DFQATT, CDR2 SNEGSKA (reference sequence). CDR3 sequence (DNA): TGCAGTGGGAGCCCTAGTGCAAAGAAATTGACCCAGTACTTC. This translates into CSGSPSAKKLTQYF.

This clonotype was detected only once. V gene TRBV28 combines with J gene TRBJ2-3; D perhaps matches TRBD1 (6 bases). The ends were cut back, 8 bases at V and 0 bases at J, with 21 bases in the middle. This CDR3 region has 17 residues. Germline CDR1 reads MDHEN; CDR2 reads SYDVKM. The CDR3 region has the DNA TGTGCCAGCGGGAATCCGGAAGGGGACACTAGCACAGATACGCAGTATTTT. Translation gives CASGNPEGDTSTDTQYF.

This clonotype appeared a few times. V gene TRBV7-2 combines with J gene TRBJ2-3; 13 bases map to TRBD2. Per the germline V gene, CDR1 is SGHTA and CDR2 is FQGNSA. This CDR3 has 19 amino acids. V shed 5 bases, J shed 4 bases, and the junction held 15 bases outside the gene matches. In DNA, the CDR3 is TGTGCCAGCAGCCGACCCGGGACTAGCGGGGTTAGAATAGCAGATACGCAGTATTTT. As protein: CASSRPGTSGVRIADTQYF.

CDR3 nucleotide sequence: TGCGCCAGCACTACAGGGTCGACTGGGGCCAACGTCCTGACTTTC. This translates into CASTTGSTGANVLTF. V and J are TRBV5-1 and TRBJ2-6; D may be TRBD1 (6 bases). Germline assignment: CDR1 SGHRS and CDR2 YFSETQ. The CDR3 is made up of 15 amino acids. V dropped 6 bases and J dropped 2 bases, with 12 bases sitting between them. Full variable domain (missing parts from reference TRBV5-1 and TRBJ2-6): KAGVTQTPRYLIKTRGQQVTLSCSPISGHRSVSWYQQTPGQGLQFLFEYFSETQRNKGNFPGRFSGRQFSNSRSEMNVSTLELGDSALYLCASTTGSTGANVLTFGAGSRLTVL.

This clonotype occurred a few times. This rearrangement joins TRBV4-1 to TRBJ1-2; no firm D call. Germline CDR1 is MGHRA and CDR2 is YSYEKL. CDR3 size: 14 residues. V dropped 2 bases and J dropped 4 bases, with 11 bases sitting between them. In DNA form, the CDR3 reads TGCGCCAGCAGCCAATGGGATGCGGGCTATGGCTACACCTTC. Amino acids: CASSQWDAGYGYTF.

The chain carries TRBV5-1 and TRBJ2-3; TRBD1 matches at 7 bases. Trimming at V came to 3 bases and at J to 14 bases, leaving 12 bases not matched to a gene. Germline values: CDR1 SGHRS, CDR2 YFSETQ. The CDR3 loop spans 13 amino acids. CDR3 DNA sequence: TGCGCCAGCAGCTGGGACAGCCCAAGCCCCTTGTATTTT. It translates to CASSWDSPSPLYF.

This rearrangement joins TRBV9 to TRBJ2-3; D perhaps matches TRBD2 (5 bases). CDR3 size: 15 residues. Trimming shortened V by 6 bases and J by 0 bases, and 14 bases separated the two germline ends. CDR1 is SGDLS, CDR2 YYNGEE, per germline. CDR3 nucleotides: TGTGCCAGCACTCCTACGGGGTCTAGCACAGATACGCAGTATTTT. Its translation is CASTPTGSSTDTQYF.

To note about this clonotype: An end of the junction does not agree with germline; a read error may underlie this. V and J are TRBV10-3 and TRBJ1-5, with D unclear. CDR3 size: 13 residues. CDR1 and CDR2 from the germline V gene are ENHRY and SYGVKD. The CDR3 DNA sequence: TGTGCCACCAGTGAGTCTTGGGAGGTGCCCCAGCATTTT. Protein product: CATSESWEVPQHF.

The V and J genes are TRBV6-6 and TRBJ1-1, with 9 nucleotides matching TRBD1. Germline CDR1 is MNHNY and CDR2 is SVGAGI (reference sequence). The trim removed 6 bases at V and 6 bases at J, leaving 5 bases unmatched. The CDR3 has 13 amino acids. CDR3 nucleotides: TGTGCCAGCAGAGCGGACAGGGGAGCTGAAGCTTTCTTT. It yields the protein CASRADRGAEAFF.

This chain joins TRBV6-6 and TRBJ2-3; D gene uncertain. From germline, CDR1 is MNHNY and CDR2 SVGAGI (reference sequence). The CDR3 is 11 residues long. V lost 6 bases and J 6 bases, leaving 7 bases between the germline ends. CDR3 sequence reads: CASSRHDTQYF. CDR3 nucleotides: TGTGCCAGCAGCCGACATGATACGCAGTATTTT.

This clonotype was observed a handful of times. The chain combines TRBV4-1 with TRBJ2-5; TRBD2 agrees at 11 bases. The CDR3 is made up of 17 amino acids. The V gene's germline CDR1 is MGHRA and CDR2 YSYEKL. The J segment lost 1 base and the V segment lost 0 bases, leaving 4 bases of the junction unmatched. The CDR3 coding sequence is TGCGCCAGCAGCCAAGATCCCGGGACTAGCGGCCAAGAGACCCAGTACTTC. Translating gives CASSQDPGTSGQETQYF.

This chain joins TRBV6-2 or TRBV6-3 and TRBJ1-2; tentative D call: TRBD1 (5 bases). Germline CDR1 reads MNHEY; CDR2 reads SVGEGT. Between the trimmed V and J ends, which lost 2 bases and 7 bases, there was a span of 26 bases. This CDR3 is 18 amino acids long. The CDR3 loop reads CASSYSGQGADSFGGYTF. CDR3 bases: TGTGCCAGCAGTTACAGCGGGCAGGGTGCTGATTCGTTCGGTGGCTACACCTTC.

V usage is TRBV7-2 and J usage is TRBJ2-3, with TRBD2 as a possible D gene (6 bases). The CDR3 loop spans 14 amino acids. CDR1 is SGHTA and CDR2 is FQGNSA in the germline V gene. Trimming left V 4 bases short and J 4 bases short, with 12 bases between. The CDR3 DNA reads TGTGCCAGCAGCTCCGCGGGGTTTTCAGATACGCAGTATTTT. Protein sequence: CASSSAGFSDTQYF. Full variable domain (rest looked up from reference TRBV7-2 and TRBJ2-3): GAGVSQSPSNKVTEKGKDVELRCDPISGHTALYWYRQSLGQGLEFLIYFQGNSAPDKSGLPSDRFSAERTGGSVSTLTIQRTQQEDSAVYLCASSSAGFSDTQYFGPGTRLTVL.

This sequence joins TRBV7-9 and TRBJ2-7; D gene ambiguous. The CDR3 sequence is 15 residues long. V lost 5 bases to trimming and J lost 3 bases, with 17 bases between them. Germline V gene sequence: CDR1 SEHNR, CDR2 FQNEAQ (reference sequence). DNA of the CDR3: TGTGCCAGCAGCCGACCCTCCGTTCCGGGCTACGAGCAGTACTTC. Translated, it gives CASSRPSVPGYEQYF.

V is TRBV20-1 and J is TRBJ2-1, with 9 bases identical to TRBD1. With V trimmed by 5 bases and J by 10 bases, 12 bases remained unmatched. In germline, CDR1 is DFQATT, CDR2 SNEGSKA (reference sequence). CDR3 length: 14 amino acids. CDR3 in amino acids: CSAASGTGLPEQFF. The DNA of the CDR3 is TGCAGTGCTGCCTCTGGGACAGGGCTCCCCGAGCAGTTCTTC.

The chain is built from TRBV27 and TRBJ1-1; the D is unclear. Trimming cost V 0 bases and J 7 bases, with 9 bases left between them. CDR3 length equals 13 residues. CDR1 is MNHEY and CDR2 is SMNVEV in the germline V gene (reference sequence). CDR3: CASSLSSRSEAFF. The CDR3 nucleotides are TGTGCCAGCAGTTTATCTTCCAGGAGTGAAGCTTTCTTT.

The chain employs TRBV15 and TRBJ2-3; 9 bases agree with TRBD1. The CDR3 runs 16 residues. Per the germline V gene, CDR1 is LNHNV and CDR2 is YYDKDF (reference sequence). J gave up 3 bases and V 0 bases, and 4 bases lay outside the gene matches. The CDR3 coding sequence is TGTGCCACCAGCAGAGAGAGACAGGGGGGGACAGATACGCAGTATTTT. It codes for CATSRERQGGTDTQYF. Filled out from reference TRBV15 and TRBJ2-3, the complete variable domain reads DAMVIQNPRYQVTQFGKPVTLSCSQTLNHNVMYWYQQKSSQAPKLLFHYYDKDFNNEADTPDNFQSRRPNTSFCFLDIRSPGLGDTAMYLCATSRERQGGTDTQYFGPGTRLTVL.

As to this clonotype: The junction shows a germline mismatch at one end, possibly a read error. This chain links TRBV4-3 with TRBJ1-2, with 7 bases lining up with TRBD1. The germline gives CDR1 LGHNA, CDR2 YSLEER. CDR3 length: 15 residues. In DNA form, the CDR3 reads TGCGCCAGCACCCAACTCACGGGACAGACGAATGGCTACACCTTC. Protein product: CASTQLTGQTNGYTF.

This clonotype was seen a handful of times. V is TRBV7-2 and J is TRBJ2-3; 8 bases line up with TRBD2. Looked up from germline, CDR1 is SGHTA and CDR2 is FQGNSA. This CDR3 is built from 16 residues. The V and J ends lost 2 bases and 2 bases, in that order; junction bases with no gene match: 6. This chain's CDR3 is CASSLRSTSATDTQYF. In nucleotides, the CDR3 is TGTGCCAGCAGCTTAAGATCGACTAGCGCCACAGATACGCAGTATTTT.

The chain carries TRBV29-1 and TRBJ2-7; D is possibly TRBD1 (5 bases). This CDR3 region has 14 residues. CDR1 is SQVTM and CDR2 is ANQGSEA in the germline V gene. Trimming removed 1 base at V and 2 bases at J, with 12 bases between. This chain's CDR3 is CSVEGGEGAYEQYF. CDR3 sequence (DNA): TGCAGCGTTGAAGGAGGAGAAGGGGCCTACGAGCAGTACTTC.

The chain recombines TRBV24-1 with TRBJ2-3; D is unclear. The V gene lost 6 bases and the J gene lost 4 bases, with 10 bases spanning the gap. CDR1 is KGHDR and CDR2 is SFDVKD in the germline V gene. This CDR3 is 13 amino acids long. The CDR3 sequence is CATSSYRADTQYF. The CDR3 bases are TGTGCCACCAGTAGCTACAGAGCAGATACGCAGTATTTT.

This chain joins TRBV6-5 and TRBJ1-5; D gene uncertain. The CDR3 runs to 13 residues. Trimming stripped 5 bases from V and 3 bases from J, with 8 bases between. Per germline, CDR1 MNHEY and CDR2 SVGAGI. The CDR3 DNA reads TGTGCCAGCAGTCGACTTGACAATCAGCCCCAGCATTTT. It is translated as CASSRLDNQPQHF.

This clonotype was detected once. The CDR3 DNA is TGCAGTGCTAAAATCCCCGGGACAGGGGTTAATGAAAAACTGTTTTTT. It codes for CSAKIPGTGVNEKLFF. The chain recombines TRBV20-1 with TRBJ1-4; 10 nucleotides line up with TRBD1. V shed 4 bases, J shed 4 bases, and the junction held 9 bases outside the gene matches. This CDR3 comprises 16 residues. CDR1 is DFQATT, CDR2 SNEGSKA, per germline (reference sequence).

The chain is built from TRBV6-5 and TRBJ1-6; D not resolved. The germline V and J ends were trimmed by 8 bases and 0 bases, with 11 bases remaining between them. CDR1 is MNHEY, CDR2 SVGAGI, per germline. The CDR3 extends over 15 amino acids. CDR3 sequence: CASGYISSYNSPLHF. The CDR3 coding sequence is TGTGCCAGCGGCTACATTAGCTCCTATAATTCACCCCTCCACTTT.

The chain joins TRBV5-5 to TRBJ2-3, with D perhaps matching TRBD2 (5 bases). Germline values: CDR1 SGHKS, CDR2 YYEKEE (reference sequence). V lost 4 bases to trimming and J lost 5 bases, with 17 bases between them. This CDR3 has 15 residues. CDR3 sequence: CASSLNGIPQDTQYF. In DNA form, the CDR3 reads TGTGCCAGCAGCCTTAACGGGATCCCCCAAGATACGCAGTATTTT.

This clonotype came up a few times. This chain joins TRBV20-1 and TRBJ2-7; a weak D match, TRBD2 (5 bases). V gave up 6 bases and J gave up 6 bases, with 21 bases separating them. The CDR3 extends over 14 amino acids. Germline V gene lookup returns CDR1 DFQATT and CDR2 SNEGSKA (reference sequence). CDR3 region: CSANPSFSGFEQYF. The CDR3 DNA reads as TGCAGTGCCAATCCTAGTTTTTCGGGGTTCGAGCAGTACTTC.